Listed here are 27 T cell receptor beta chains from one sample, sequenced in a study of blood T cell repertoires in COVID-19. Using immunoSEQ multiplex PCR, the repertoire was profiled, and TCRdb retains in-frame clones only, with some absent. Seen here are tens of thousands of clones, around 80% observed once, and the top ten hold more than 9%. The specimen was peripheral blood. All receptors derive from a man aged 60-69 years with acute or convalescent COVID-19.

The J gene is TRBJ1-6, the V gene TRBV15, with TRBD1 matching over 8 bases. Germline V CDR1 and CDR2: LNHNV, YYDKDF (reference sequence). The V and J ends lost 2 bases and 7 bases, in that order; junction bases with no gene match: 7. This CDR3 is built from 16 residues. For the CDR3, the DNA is TGTGCCACCAGCAGACGCCGGGACAGGAGGAATTCACCCCTCCACTTT. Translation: CATSRRRDRRNSPLHF.

The CDR3 DNA sequence: TGTGCCAGCAGTTTAGCCTATTCACCCCTCCACTTT. Translating gives CASSLAYSPLHF. The chain combines TRBV12-3 or TRBV12-4 with TRBJ1-6; D unclear. V was shortened by 0 bases and J by 8 bases, with 2 bases between the two germline ends. The CDR3 length is 12 residues.

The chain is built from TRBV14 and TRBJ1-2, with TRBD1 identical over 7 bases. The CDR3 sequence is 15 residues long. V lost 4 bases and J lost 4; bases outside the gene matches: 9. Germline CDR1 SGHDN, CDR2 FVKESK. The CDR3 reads CASSLRQGVAYGYTF. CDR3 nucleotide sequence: TGTGCCAGCAGCCTCCGACAGGGCGTAGCCTATGGCTACACCTTC. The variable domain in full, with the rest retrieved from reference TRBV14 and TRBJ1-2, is EAGVTQFPSHSVIEKGQTVTLRCDPISGHDNLYWYRRVMGKEIKFLLHFVKESKQDESGMPNNRFLAERTGGTYSTLKVQPAELEDSGVYFCASSLRQGVAYGYTFGSGTRLTVV.

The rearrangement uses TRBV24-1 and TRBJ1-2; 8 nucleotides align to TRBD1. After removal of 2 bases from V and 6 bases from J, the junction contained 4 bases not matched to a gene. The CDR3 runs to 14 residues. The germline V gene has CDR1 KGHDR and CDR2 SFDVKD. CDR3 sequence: CATSDSTGAHGYTF. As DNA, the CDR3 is TGTGCCACCAGTGATTCGACAGGGGCTCATGGCTACACCTTC.

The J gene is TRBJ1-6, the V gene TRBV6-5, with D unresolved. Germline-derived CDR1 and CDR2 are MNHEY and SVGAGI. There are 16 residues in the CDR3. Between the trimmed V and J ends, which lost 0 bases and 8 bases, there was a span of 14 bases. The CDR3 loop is CASSYSRQTGDSPLHF. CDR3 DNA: TGTGCCAGCAGTTACTCGAGGCAGACTGGCGATTCACCCCTCCACTTT.

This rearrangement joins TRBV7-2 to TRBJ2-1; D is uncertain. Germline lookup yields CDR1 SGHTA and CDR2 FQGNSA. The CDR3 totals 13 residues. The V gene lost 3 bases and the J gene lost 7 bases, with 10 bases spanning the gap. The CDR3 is CASSLVGANEQFF. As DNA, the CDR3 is TGTGCCAGCAGCTTGGTCGGAGCAAATGAGCAGTTCTTC.

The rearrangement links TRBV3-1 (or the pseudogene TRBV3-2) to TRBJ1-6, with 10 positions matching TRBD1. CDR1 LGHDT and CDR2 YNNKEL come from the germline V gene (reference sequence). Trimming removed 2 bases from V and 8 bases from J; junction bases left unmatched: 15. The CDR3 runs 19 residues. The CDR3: CASSQHRIPGQGRDSPLHF. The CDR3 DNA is TGTGCCAGCAGCCAACACCGCATACCGGGACAGGGGCGAGATTCACCCCTCCACTTT.

Here the CDR3 reads CATSRVGVGQYF. CDR3 DNA: TGTGCCACCAGCAGAGTAGGGGTGGGCCAGTACTTC. This chain connects TRBV15 to TRBJ2-5; D is possibly TRBD1 (5 bases). V was pared by 1 base and J by 10 bases, with 10 bases between. This CDR3 is 12 amino acids long. Germline values: CDR1 LNHNV, CDR2 YYDKDF (reference sequence).

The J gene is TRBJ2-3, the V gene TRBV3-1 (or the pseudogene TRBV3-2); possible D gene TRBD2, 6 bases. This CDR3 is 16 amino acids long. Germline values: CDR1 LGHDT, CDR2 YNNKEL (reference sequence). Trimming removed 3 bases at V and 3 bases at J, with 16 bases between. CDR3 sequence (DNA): TGTGCCAGCAGCCAGGGAGGTGGGAGTAAGACAGATACGCAGTATTTT. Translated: CASSQGGGSKTDTQYF.

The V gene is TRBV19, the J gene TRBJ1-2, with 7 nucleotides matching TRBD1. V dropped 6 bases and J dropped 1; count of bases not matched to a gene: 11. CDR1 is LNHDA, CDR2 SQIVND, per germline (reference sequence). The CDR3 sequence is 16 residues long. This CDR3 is CASSSTPGGLNYGYTF. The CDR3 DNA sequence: TGTGCCAGTAGCTCAACCCCAGGGGGACTTAACTATGGCTACACCTTC.

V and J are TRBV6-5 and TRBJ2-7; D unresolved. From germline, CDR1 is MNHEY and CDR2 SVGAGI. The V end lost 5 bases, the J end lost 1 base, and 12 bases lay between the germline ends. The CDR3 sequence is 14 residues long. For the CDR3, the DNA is TGTGCCAGCAGTCGCCTCCAGCGTTCCTACGAGCAGTACTTC. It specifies CASSRLQRSYEQYF.

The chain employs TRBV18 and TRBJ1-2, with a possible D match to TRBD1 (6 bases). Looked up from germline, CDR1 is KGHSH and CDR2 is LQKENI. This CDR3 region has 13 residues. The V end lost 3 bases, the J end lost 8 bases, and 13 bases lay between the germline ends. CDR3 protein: CASSPEQGYGYTF. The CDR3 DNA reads TGTGCCAGCTCACCTGAACAGGGCTACGGCTACACCTTC.

The CDR3 DNA follows: TGCGCCAGTAGAAACGGGTGGAGGGCTAATGAAAAACTGTTTTTT. Protein product: CASRNGWRANEKLFF. The chain links TRBV4-1 to TRBJ1-4; the D is unclear. Trimming stripped 9 bases from V and 3 bases from J, with 17 bases between. Germline loops: CDR1 MGHRA, CDR2 YSYEKL. The CDR3 has 15 residues.

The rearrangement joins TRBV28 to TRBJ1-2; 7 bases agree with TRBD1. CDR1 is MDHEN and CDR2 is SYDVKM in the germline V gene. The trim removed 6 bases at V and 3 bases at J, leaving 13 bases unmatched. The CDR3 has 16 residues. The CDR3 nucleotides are TGTGCCAGCAGCCCAACCGGGACAGCCATTCACTATGGCTACACCTTC. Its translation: CASSPTGTAIHYGYTF.

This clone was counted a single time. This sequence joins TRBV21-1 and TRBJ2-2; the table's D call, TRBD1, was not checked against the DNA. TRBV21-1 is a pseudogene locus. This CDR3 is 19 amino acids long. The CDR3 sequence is CASSTLKSGKKGDTGELFF. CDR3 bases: TGTGCCAGCAGCACGTTGAAGTCAGGGAAAAAGGGGGACACCGGGGAGCTGTTTTTT.

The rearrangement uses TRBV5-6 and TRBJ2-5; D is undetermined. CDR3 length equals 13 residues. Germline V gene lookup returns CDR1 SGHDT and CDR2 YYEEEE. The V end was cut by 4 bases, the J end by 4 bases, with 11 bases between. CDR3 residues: CASSRQIGETQYF. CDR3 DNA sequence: TGTGCCAGCAGCAGACAAATCGGAGAGACCCAGTACTTC. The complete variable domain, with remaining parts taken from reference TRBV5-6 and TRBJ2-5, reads DAGVTQSPTHLIKTRGQQVTLRCSPKSGHDTVSWYQQALGQGPQFIFQYYEEEERQRGNFPDRFSGHQFPNYSSELNVNALLLGDSALYLCASSRQIGETQYFGPGTRLLVL.

CDR3 region: CASSPTSPGGQPQHF. CDR3 DNA sequence: TGTGCCAGCAGTCCTACTAGTCCGGGCGGTCAGCCCCAGCATTTT. The chain uses TRBV5-6 and TRBJ1-5; D unclear. The CDR3 consists of 15 residues. With 5 bases removed from V and 6 bases from J, the gap between germline ends came to 18 bases. Germline loops: CDR1 SGHDT, CDR2 YYEEEE.

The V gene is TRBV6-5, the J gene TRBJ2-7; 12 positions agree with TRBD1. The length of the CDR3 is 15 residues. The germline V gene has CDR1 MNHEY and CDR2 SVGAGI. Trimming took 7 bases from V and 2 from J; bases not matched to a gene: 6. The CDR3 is CASNKGTGGAYEQYF. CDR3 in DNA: TGTGCCAGCAACAAGGGGACAGGGGGCGCCTACGAGCAGTACTTC.

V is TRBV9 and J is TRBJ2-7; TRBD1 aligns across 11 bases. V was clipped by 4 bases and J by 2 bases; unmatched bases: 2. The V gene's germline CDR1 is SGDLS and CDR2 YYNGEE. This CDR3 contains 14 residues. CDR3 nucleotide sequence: TGTGCCAGCAGCCGGGACAGGGGGGCCTACGAGCAGTACTTC. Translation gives CASSRDRGAYEQYF.

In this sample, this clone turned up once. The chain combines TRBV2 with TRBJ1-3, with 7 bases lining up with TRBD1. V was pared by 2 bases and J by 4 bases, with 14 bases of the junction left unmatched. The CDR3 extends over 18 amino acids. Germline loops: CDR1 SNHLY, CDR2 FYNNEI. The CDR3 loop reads CASSEWGITGAGGNTIYF. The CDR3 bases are TGTGCCAGCAGTGAATGGGGGATCACAGGGGCAGGAGGAAACACCATATATTTT.

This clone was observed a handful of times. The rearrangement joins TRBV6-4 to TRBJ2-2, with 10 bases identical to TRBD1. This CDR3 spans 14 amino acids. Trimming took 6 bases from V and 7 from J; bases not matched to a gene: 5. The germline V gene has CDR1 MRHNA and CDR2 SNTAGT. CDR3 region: CASSRQGADGELFF. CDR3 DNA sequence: TGTGCCAGCAGCCGACAGGGGGCTGACGGGGAGCTGTTTTTT.

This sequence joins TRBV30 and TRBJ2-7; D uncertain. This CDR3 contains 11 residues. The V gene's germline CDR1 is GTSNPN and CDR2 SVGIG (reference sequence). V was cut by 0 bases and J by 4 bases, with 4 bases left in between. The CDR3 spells CAWSVLYEQYF. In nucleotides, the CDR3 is TGTGCCTGGAGTGTACTATACGAGCAGTACTTC.

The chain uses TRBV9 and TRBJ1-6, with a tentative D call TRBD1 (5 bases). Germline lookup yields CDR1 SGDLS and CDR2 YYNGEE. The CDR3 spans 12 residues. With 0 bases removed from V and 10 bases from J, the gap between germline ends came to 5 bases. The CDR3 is CASSVEGSPLHF. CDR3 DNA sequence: TGTGCCAGCAGCGTAGAGGGGTCACCCCTCCACTTT.

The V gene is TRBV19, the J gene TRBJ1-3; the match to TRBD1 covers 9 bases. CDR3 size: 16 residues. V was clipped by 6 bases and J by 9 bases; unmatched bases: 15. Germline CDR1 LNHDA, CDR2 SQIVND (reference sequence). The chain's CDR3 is CASRPTGTGSPATIYF. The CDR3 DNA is TGTGCCAGTAGGCCTACCGGGACAGGGAGTCCGGCCACCATATATTTT.

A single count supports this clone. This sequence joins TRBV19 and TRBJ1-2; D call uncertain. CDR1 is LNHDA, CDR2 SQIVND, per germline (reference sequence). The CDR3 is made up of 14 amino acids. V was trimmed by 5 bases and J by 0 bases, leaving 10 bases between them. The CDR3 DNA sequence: TGTGCCAGTAGTGAATCCGAGACTAACTATGGCTACACCTTC. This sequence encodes CASSESETNYGYTF.

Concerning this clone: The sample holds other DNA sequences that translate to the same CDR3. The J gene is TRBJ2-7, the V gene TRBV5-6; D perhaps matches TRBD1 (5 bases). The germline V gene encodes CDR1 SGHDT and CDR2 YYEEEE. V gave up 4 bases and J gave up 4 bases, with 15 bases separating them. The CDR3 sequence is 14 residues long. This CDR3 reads CASSLGQGRYEQYF. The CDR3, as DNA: TGTGCCAGCAGCCTCGGCCAGGGAAGATACGAGCAGTACTTC.

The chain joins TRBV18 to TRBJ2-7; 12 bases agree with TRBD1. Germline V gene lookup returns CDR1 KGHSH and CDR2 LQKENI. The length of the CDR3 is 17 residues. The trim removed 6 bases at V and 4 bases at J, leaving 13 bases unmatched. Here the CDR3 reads CASSPPGTGGVGYEQYF. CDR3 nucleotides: TGTGCCAGCTCCCCTCCCGGGACAGGGGGCGTCGGGTACGAGCAGTACTTC.